This T cell receptor (beta chain) appears in the sequencing data of a study of cytomegalovirus exposure and HLA in healthy donors. The study, taken as a whole, reports: Later, TCR association rates were found to vary by HLA locus, highest for DRB1 and lowest for HLA-C. A further, later analysis showed that HLA-associated TCR beta chains (compared with equally common others) were more clonally expanded. There were some 150 TCR beta chains listed as cytomegalovirus-associated. In a later analysis, specific HLA alleles were associated with around 17,000 TCR beta sequences at a 0.05 false discovery rate.

Use of 60 Vbeta and 13 Jbeta primers characterized the PCR. TCRdb keeps only in-frame clones here, not all; method: immunoSEQ multiplex PCR. Across just over 80,000 clones, the top ten clones capture approximately 1.1% of the sample. Germline loops: CDR1 MNHNS, CDR2 SASEGT. The CDR3 spans 14 residues. Concerning this clone: Its antigen is as yet unknown. One end of the junction varies from germline; a read error may be responsible.

Sequences were obtained from PBMCs. The TCR sequence derives from a woman aged 25-40 years in good health and CMV-seronegative. This chain joins TRBV6-1 and TRBJ2-3; 11 nucleotides agree with TRBD2. CDR3 nucleotides: TGTGCCAGCACTGAAGGACTAGCGGGTGATAAGCAGTATTTT. This gives the protein CASTEGLAGDKQYF.